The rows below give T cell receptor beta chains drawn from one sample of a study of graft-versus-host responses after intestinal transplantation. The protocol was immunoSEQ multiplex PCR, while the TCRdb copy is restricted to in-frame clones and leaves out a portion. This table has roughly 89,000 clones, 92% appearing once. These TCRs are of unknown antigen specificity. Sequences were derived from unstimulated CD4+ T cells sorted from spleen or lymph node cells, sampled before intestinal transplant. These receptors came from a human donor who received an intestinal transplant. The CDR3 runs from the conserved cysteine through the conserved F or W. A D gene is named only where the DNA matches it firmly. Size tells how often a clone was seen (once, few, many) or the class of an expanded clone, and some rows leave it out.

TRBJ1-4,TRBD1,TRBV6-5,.,CASSGGQGVDEKLFF,TGTGCCAGCAGTGGAGGACAGGGGGTAGATGAAAAACTGTTTTTT
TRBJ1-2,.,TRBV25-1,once,CASSESSTGNYGYTF,TGTGCCAGCAGTGAATCGTCAACAGGGAACTATGGCTACACCTTC
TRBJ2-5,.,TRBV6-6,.,CASSYAGPTPQETQYF,TGTGCCAGCAGTTACGCAGGTCCAACCCCCCAAGAGACCCAGTACTTC
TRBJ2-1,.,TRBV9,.,CASSPASGFPYNEQFF,TGTGCCAGCAGCCCAGCTTCGGGGTTTCCCTACAATGAGCAGTTCTTC
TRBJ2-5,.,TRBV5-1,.,CASSWRGDYLRETQYF,TGCGCCAGCAGTTGGAGAGGAGACTATCTCCGAGAGACCCAGTACTTC
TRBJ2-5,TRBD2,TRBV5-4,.,CASSLAKWGGETQYF,TGTGCCAGCAGCTTGGCCAAATGGGGAGGGGAGACCCAGTACTTC
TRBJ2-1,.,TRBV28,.,CASSFGRASYNEQFF,TGTGCCAGCAGTTTCGGGCGGGCCTCCTACAATGAGCAGTTCTTC
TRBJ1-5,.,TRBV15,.,CATSRSQGHQPQHF,TGTGCCACCAGCAGATCCCAGGGTCATCAGCCCCAGCATTTT
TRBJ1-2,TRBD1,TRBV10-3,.,CAIRPTPTGENGYTF,TGTGCCATCAGACCTACCCCGACAGGGGAGAATGGCTACACCTTC
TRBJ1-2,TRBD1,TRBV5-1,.,CASSPDRGTDGYTF,TGCGCCAGCAGCCCGGACAGGGGAACGGATGGCTACACCTTC
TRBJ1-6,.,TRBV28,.,CASKSSGNNSPLHF,TGTGCCAGCAAATCCTCTGGCAATAATTCACCCCTCCACTTT
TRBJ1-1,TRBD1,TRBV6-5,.,CASRVRDRAGTEAFF,TGTGCCAGCAGAGTACGGGACAGGGCGGGCACTGAAGCTTTCTTT
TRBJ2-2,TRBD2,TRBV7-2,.,CASSLSGSGYTGELFF,TGTGCCAGCAGTCTAAGCGGGAGCGGGTACACCGGGGAGCTGTTTTTT
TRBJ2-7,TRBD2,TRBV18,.,CASSPPSSGRYEQYF,TGTGCCAGCTCACCACCGTCTAGCGGGAGGTACGAGCAGTACTTC
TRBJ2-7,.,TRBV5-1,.,CASSPPGVEQYF,TGCGCCAGCAGCCCACCGGGTGTCGAGCAGTACTTC
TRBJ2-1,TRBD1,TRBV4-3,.,CASSQDSGTGVEQFF,TGCGCCAGCAGCCAAGATTCCGGGACAGGGGTTGAGCAGTTCTTC